The source of this T cell receptor beta chain is a study of blood T cells in healthy people across ages. Study background: About one barcoded beta molecule per two T cells was the capture yield of template switching.

The use of a sample-barcoded 5' primer and a J-beta primer mix characterized a second PCR of roughly 7 to 11 cycles. TCRdb reprocessed the 5' RACE reads via MiXCR and lists one record per CDR3 protein. The sample records more than 900,000 distinct CDR3 sequences, under 30% being singletons. This CDR3 has 14 residues. V lost 2 bases, J lost 8 bases, and 16 bases lay in between. Looked up from germline, CDR1 is MNHEY and CDR2 is SVGEGT. These sequences were also reported in another study, on T cells of mothers and their children. That paper states: Overlap in related mother-child pairs always slightly exceeded unrelated pairs, never significantly.

Material: blood. The gene calls are TRBV6-2 or TRBV6-3 and TRBJ2-7; D is unclear. The sequence came from a girl under 10 years old in good health. The DNA of the CDR3 is TGTGCCAGCAGTTACCGGGTGGGGTCGAATCAGCAGTACTTC. Its protein product is CASSYRVGSNQQYF.